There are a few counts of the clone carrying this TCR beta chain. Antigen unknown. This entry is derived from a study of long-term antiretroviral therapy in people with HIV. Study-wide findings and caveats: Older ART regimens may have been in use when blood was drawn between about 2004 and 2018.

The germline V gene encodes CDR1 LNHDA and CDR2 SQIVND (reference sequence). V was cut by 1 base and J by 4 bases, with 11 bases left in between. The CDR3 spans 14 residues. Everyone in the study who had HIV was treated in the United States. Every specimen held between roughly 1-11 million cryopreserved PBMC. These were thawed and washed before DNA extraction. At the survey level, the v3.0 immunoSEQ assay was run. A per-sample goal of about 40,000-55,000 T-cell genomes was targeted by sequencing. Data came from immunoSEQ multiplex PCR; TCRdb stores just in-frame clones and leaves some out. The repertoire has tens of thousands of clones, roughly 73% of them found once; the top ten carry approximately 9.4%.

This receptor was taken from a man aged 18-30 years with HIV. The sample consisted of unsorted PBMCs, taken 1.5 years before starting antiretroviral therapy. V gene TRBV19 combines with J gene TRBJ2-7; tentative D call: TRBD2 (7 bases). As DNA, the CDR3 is TGTGCCAGTAGTATAGCGGGGGGCGATTACGAGCAGTACTTC. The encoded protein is CASSIAGGDYEQYF. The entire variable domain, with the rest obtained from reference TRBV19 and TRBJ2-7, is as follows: DGGITQSPKYLFRKEGQNVTLSCEQNLNHDAMYWYRQDPGQGLRLIYYSQIVNDFQKGDIAEGYSVSREKKESFPLTVTSAQKNPTAFYLCASSIAGGDYEQYFGPGTRLTVT.